These T cell receptor beta chains were read from a single sample in a study of CD8+ T cells in alopecia areata. TCRdb's table, derived via immunoSEQ multiplex PCR, lists solely in-frame clones and lacks some. The data show approximately 170,000 clones, around 60% seen once. Sequenced material: CD4+ T cells sorted from blood, taken at week 4, from a patient treated with tofacitinib. Every receptor here comes from a human donor with alopecia areata. CDR3s include the opening cysteine and the closing phenylalanine or tryptophan. The order of the fields is clone size, V gene, D gene, J gene, CDR3 DNA, CDR3 protein. The D gene is left open where the match is weak. Not every row has a clone size; where given, it reads once, few, many or a size class.

clone_size: -; v_call: TRBV4-1; d_call: TRBD1; j_call: TRBJ2-6; cdr3_nt: TGCGCCAGCAGCTCGGATTGGACAGGGACTGGGGCCAACGTCCTGACTTTC; cdr3_aa: CASSSDWTGTGANVLTF
clone_size: few; v_call: TRBV6-1; d_call: -; j_call: TRBJ2-3; cdr3_nt: TGTGCCAGCAGACTCACAGATACGCAGTATTTT; cdr3_aa: CASRLTDTQYF
clone_size: -; v_call: TRBV30; d_call: -; j_call: TRBJ1-2; cdr3_nt: TGTGCCTGGAGTGGTACCGGGGGCGGCTACACCTTC; cdr3_aa: CAWSGTGGGYTF
clone_size: -; v_call: TRBV4-3; d_call: -; j_call: TRBJ2-1; cdr3_nt: TGCGCCAGCAGCCAAGACCCCCCGGTGGCAGGGAGTAGTTCCTACAATGAGCAGTTCTTC; cdr3_aa: CASSQDPPVAGSSSYNEQFF
clone_size: -; v_call: TRBV25-1; d_call: -; j_call: TRBJ2-3; cdr3_nt: TGTGCCAGCAGACGGGGGGCGACAGATACGCAGTATTTT; cdr3_aa: CASRRGATDTQYF
clone_size: few; v_call: TRBV29-1; d_call: -; j_call: TRBJ1-3; cdr3_nt: TGCAGCGCCCTGCAGGGAAACACCATATATTTT; cdr3_aa: CSALQGNTIYF
clone_size: -; v_call: TRBV2; d_call: -; j_call: TRBJ2-1; cdr3_nt: TGTGCCAGTTCAACTGAGCAGTTCTTC; cdr3_aa: CASSTEQFF
clone_size: -; v_call: TRBV6-5; d_call: TRBD1; j_call: TRBJ2-5; cdr3_nt: TGTGCCAGCAGTTTGTCGACAGGGGCCATCCAAGAGACCCAGTACTTC; cdr3_aa: CASSLSTGAIQETQYF
clone_size: -; v_call: TRBV15; d_call: -; j_call: TRBJ2-3; cdr3_nt: TGTGCCACCAGCACAAGGGGGGAGGGCCCGACAGATACGCAGTATTTT; cdr3_aa: CATSTRGEGPTDTQYF
clone_size: few; v_call: TRBV29-1; d_call: -; j_call: TRBJ1-2; cdr3_nt: TGCAGCGTTGAACGAGGCCATGGCTACACCTTC; cdr3_aa: CSVERGHGYTF
clone_size: -; v_call: TRBV27; d_call: -; j_call: TRBJ2-7; cdr3_nt: TGTGCCAGCAGTTACGCGGAGAAGCAGTACTTC; cdr3_aa: CASSYAEKQYF
clone_size: -; v_call: TRBV15; d_call: -; j_call: TRBJ2-7; cdr3_nt: TGTGCCACCAGCAGAGATCGTGCTAGTGCCGAGCAGTACTTC; cdr3_aa: CATSRDRASAEQYF
clone_size: -; v_call: TRBV11-2; d_call: TRBD1; j_call: TRBJ2-3; cdr3_nt: TGTGCCAGCAGCTTTGTGGCAGGGGGCCTCACAGATACGCAGTATTTT; cdr3_aa: CASSFVAGGLTDTQYF
clone_size: -; v_call: TRBV10-2; d_call: -; j_call: TRBJ1-5; cdr3_nt: TGCGCCAGCAGTGAGTCGCGCGGAGTCGGCAATCAGCCCCAGCATTTT; cdr3_aa: CASSESRGVGNQPQHF
clone_size: -; v_call: TRBV6-5; d_call: TRBD2; j_call: TRBJ2-7; cdr3_nt: TGTGCCAGCAAGGAGGGAGGGCCCCTCTACGAGCAGTACTTC; cdr3_aa: CASKEGGPLYEQYF
clone_size: -; v_call: TRBV4-1; d_call: -; j_call: TRBJ2-2; cdr3_nt: TGCGCCAGCAGCCGGATGGGGCGACGTCCGAACACCGGGGAGCTGTTTTTT; cdr3_aa: CASSRMGRRPNTGELFF
clone_size: -; v_call: TRBV15; d_call: TRBD1; j_call: TRBJ1-2; cdr3_nt: TGTGCCACCAGCATTGAGGGGGCGTATGGCTACACCTTC; cdr3_aa: CATSIEGAYGYTF
clone_size: -; v_call: TRBV29-1; d_call: TRBD1; j_call: TRBJ2-3; cdr3_nt: TGCAGCGTTAAGACAGGGCTAAGCACAGATACGCAGTATTTT; cdr3_aa: CSVKTGLSTDTQYF
clone_size: -; v_call: TRBV29-1; d_call: -; j_call: TRBJ2-3; cdr3_nt: TGCAGCGTGGCTAGCCTCACAGATACGCAGTATTTT; cdr3_aa: CSVASLTDTQYF
clone_size: -; v_call: TRBV20-1; d_call: -; j_call: TRBJ2-5; cdr3_nt: TGCAGTGCTAGGGACGAAGAGACCCAGTACTTC; cdr3_aa: CSARDEETQYF
clone_size: -; v_call: TRBV29-1; d_call: -; j_call: TRBJ2-3; cdr3_nt: TGCAGCGTTGATCTCGGAGCTGATACGCAGTATTTT; cdr3_aa: CSVDLGADTQYF
clone_size: -; v_call: TRBV9; d_call: TRBD2; j_call: TRBJ2-5; cdr3_nt: TGTGCCAGCAGCAGGAGGGGCCAGCGGGAGGGTCTTGATGAAGAGACCCAGTACTTC; cdr3_aa: CASSRRGQREGLDEETQYF
clone_size: few; v_call: TRBV7-2; d_call: TRBD1; j_call: TRBJ1-1; cdr3_nt: TGTGCCAGCAGCTTAGAGAGGGGGCCCACTGAAGCTTTCTTT; cdr3_aa: CASSLERGPTEAFF
clone_size: -; v_call: TRBV7-2; d_call: TRBD1; j_call: TRBJ2-1; cdr3_nt: TGTGCCAGCAGCACCCCATACAGGGGTAGGGGCTCCTACAATGAGCAGTTCTTC; cdr3_aa: CASSTPYRGRGSYNEQFF
clone_size: -; v_call: TRBV29-1; d_call: -; j_call: TRBJ1-1; cdr3_nt: TGCAGCGTCCGACGATCGACAGTGAACACTGAAGCTTTCTTT; cdr3_aa: CSVRRSTVNTEAFF
clone_size: once; v_call: TRBV30; d_call: -; j_call: TRBJ2-7; cdr3_nt: TGTGCCTGGAGACAGGGCCAGGCCTACGAGCAGTACTTC; cdr3_aa: CAWRQGQAYEQYF
clone_size: few; v_call: TRBV5-1; d_call: TRBD2; j_call: TRBJ2-1; cdr3_nt: TGCGCCAGCAGCTTCTTAGCGGGAGCTGAGAATGAGCAGTTCTTC; cdr3_aa: CASSFLAGAENEQFF
clone_size: -; v_call: TRBV10-3; d_call: TRBD2; j_call: TRBJ2-3; cdr3_nt: TGTGCCATCACCCCGGGGAGCGGGAGAGCAGATACGCAGTATTTT; cdr3_aa: CAITPGSGRADTQYF
clone_size: once; v_call: TRBV11-2; d_call: TRBD1; j_call: TRBJ2-6; cdr3_nt: TGTGCCAGCAGCTTCGGGACAGGGATTGGGGCCAACGTCCTGACTTTC; cdr3_aa: CASSFGTGIGANVLTF
clone_size: few; v_call: TRBV11-1; d_call: -; j_call: TRBJ1-1; cdr3_nt: TGTGCCAGCAGCTTAGCGGGGGGTATCGGAACTGAAGCTTTCTTT; cdr3_aa: CASSLAGGIGTEAFF
clone_size: -; v_call: TRBV29-1; d_call: -; j_call: TRBJ2-5; cdr3_nt: TGCAGCGTTGAAAGGGGACAGACCCAGTACTTC; cdr3_aa: CSVERGQTQYF
clone_size: once; v_call: TRBV27; d_call: TRBD1; j_call: TRBJ2-7; cdr3_nt: TGTGCCAGCAGTTTCAGGGGGCGATCCTACGAGCAGTACTTC; cdr3_aa: CASSFRGRSYEQYF
clone_size: few; v_call: TRBV6-5; d_call: -; j_call: TRBJ1-2; cdr3_nt: TGTGCCAGCAGTTCCCCAAGCAGTCCAAACTATGGCTACACCTTC; cdr3_aa: CASSSPSSPNYGYTF
clone_size: -; v_call: TRBV5-1; d_call: TRBD1; j_call: TRBJ2-3; cdr3_nt: TGCGCCAGCAGCTCGACGGTCGGACAGGGCACAGATACGCAGTATTTT; cdr3_aa: CASSSTVGQGTDTQYF
clone_size: -; v_call: TRBV5-1; d_call: -; j_call: TRBJ2-7; cdr3_nt: TGCGCCAGCAGCTTTTCAGGGAGGTCCTACGAGCAGTACTTC; cdr3_aa: CASSFSGRSYEQYF
clone_size: -; v_call: TRBV5-4; d_call: -; j_call: TRBJ2-7; cdr3_nt: TGTGCCAGCAGCTCCAACCGAGGACAGTTCTACGAGCAGTACTTC; cdr3_aa: CASSSNRGQFYEQYF
clone_size: -; v_call: TRBV29-1; d_call: TRBD1; j_call: TRBJ2-7; cdr3_nt: TGCAGCGCTTGGACAGGGGGAACAGGAGAGCAGTACTTC; cdr3_aa: CSAWTGGTGEQYF
clone_size: few; v_call: TRBV30; d_call: TRBD1; j_call: TRBJ2-2; cdr3_nt: TGTGCCTGGAGTATTCTAGGGACAGACACCGGGGAGCTGTTTTTT; cdr3_aa: CAWSILGTDTGELFF
clone_size: -; v_call: TRBV20-1; d_call: -; j_call: TRBJ2-5; cdr3_nt: TGCAGTGCTAGTCTGGTAGAGACCCAGTACTTC; cdr3_aa: CSASLVETQYF
clone_size: few; v_call: TRBV11-2; d_call: -; j_call: TRBJ2-1; cdr3_nt: TGTGCCAGCAGCTTCCGGGACCCTTACAATGAGCAGTTCTTC; cdr3_aa: CASSFRDPYNEQFF
clone_size: many; v_call: TRBV7-8; d_call: TRBD2; j_call: TRBJ2-1; cdr3_nt: TGTGCCAGCAGCCCACTAGCGGGAGGGCCCCGCAATGAGCAGTTCTTC; cdr3_aa: CASSPLAGGPRNEQFF
clone_size: -; v_call: TRBV29-1; d_call: -; j_call: TRBJ2-3; cdr3_nt: TGCAGCGTCGTCGGGAACACAGATACGCAGTATTTT; cdr3_aa: CSVVGNTDTQYF
clone_size: -; v_call: TRBV30; d_call: -; j_call: TRBJ2-7; cdr3_nt: TGTGCCTGGAGCCCAAACAGGGACGAGCAGTACTTC; cdr3_aa: CAWSPNRDEQYF
clone_size: -; v_call: TRBV29-1; d_call: -; j_call: TRBJ1-2; cdr3_nt: TGCAGCGTGTCCCGGGGGGGCGCCTATGGCTACACCTTC; cdr3_aa: CSVSRGGAYGYTF
clone_size: -; v_call: TRBV20-1; d_call: -; j_call: TRBJ2-7; cdr3_nt: TGCAGGGCGACAGGCAACGAGCAGTACTTC; cdr3_aa: CRATGNEQYF
clone_size: once; v_call: TRBV7-8; d_call: TRBD1; j_call: TRBJ2-1; cdr3_nt: TGTGCCAGCAGCTTATCGGACAGGGGAAGCTCCTACAATGAGCAGTTCTTC; cdr3_aa: CASSLSDRGSSYNEQFF
clone_size: -; v_call: TRBV9; d_call: TRBD2; j_call: TRBJ2-7; cdr3_nt: TGTGCCAGCAGCCCGGGACTAGAGTACGAGCAGTACTTC; cdr3_aa: CASSPGLEYEQYF
clone_size: -; v_call: TRBV30; d_call: TRBD2; j_call: TRBJ2-7; cdr3_nt: TGTGCCTGGAGTGTTGCGGGAGGGACCTACGAGCAGTACTTC; cdr3_aa: CAWSVAGGTYEQYF
clone_size: -; v_call: TRBV4-3; d_call: TRBD1; j_call: TRBJ2-7; cdr3_nt: TGCGCCAGCAGCCAAGAGGGACAGCGGAGCTCCTACGAGCAGTACTTC; cdr3_aa: CASSQEGQRSSYEQYF
clone_size: -; v_call: TRBV20-1; d_call: -; j_call: TRBJ2-7; cdr3_nt: TGCAGTGCTCTAGTCTCCTACGAGCAGTACTTC; cdr3_aa: CSALVSYEQYF